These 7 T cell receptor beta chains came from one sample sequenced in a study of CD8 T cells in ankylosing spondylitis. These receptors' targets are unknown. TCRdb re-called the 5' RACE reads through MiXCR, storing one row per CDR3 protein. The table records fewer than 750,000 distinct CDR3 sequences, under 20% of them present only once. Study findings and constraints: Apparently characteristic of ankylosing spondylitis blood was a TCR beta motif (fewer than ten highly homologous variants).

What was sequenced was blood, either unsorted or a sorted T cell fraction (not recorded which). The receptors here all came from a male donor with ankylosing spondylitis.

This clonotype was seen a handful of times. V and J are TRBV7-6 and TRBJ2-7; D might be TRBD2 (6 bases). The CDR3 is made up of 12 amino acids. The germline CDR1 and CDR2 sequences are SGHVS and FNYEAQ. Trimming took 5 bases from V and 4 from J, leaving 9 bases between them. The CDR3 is CASSKLAYEQYF. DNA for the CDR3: TGTGCCAGCAGCAAGCTAGCGTACGAGCAGTACTTC. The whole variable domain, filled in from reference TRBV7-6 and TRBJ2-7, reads GAGVSQSPRYKVTKRGQDVALRCDPISGHVSLYWYRQALGQGPEFLTYFNYEAQQDKSGLPNDRFSAERPEGSISTLTIQRTEQRDSAMYRCASSKLAYEQYFGPGTRLTVT.

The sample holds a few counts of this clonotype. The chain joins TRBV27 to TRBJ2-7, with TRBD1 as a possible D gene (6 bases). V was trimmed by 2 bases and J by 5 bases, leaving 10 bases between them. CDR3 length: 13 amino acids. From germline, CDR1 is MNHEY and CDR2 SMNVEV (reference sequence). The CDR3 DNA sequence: TGTGCCAGCAGTTTACTCGCAGGGGACGAGCAGTACTTC. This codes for CASSLLAGDEQYF.

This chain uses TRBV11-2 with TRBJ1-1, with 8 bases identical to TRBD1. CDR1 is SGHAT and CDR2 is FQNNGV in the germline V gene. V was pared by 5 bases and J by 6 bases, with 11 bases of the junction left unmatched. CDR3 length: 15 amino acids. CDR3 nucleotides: TGTGCCAGCAGCATTACGACAGGGGTAGGCGCTGAAGCTTTCTTT. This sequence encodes CASSITTGVGAEAFF.

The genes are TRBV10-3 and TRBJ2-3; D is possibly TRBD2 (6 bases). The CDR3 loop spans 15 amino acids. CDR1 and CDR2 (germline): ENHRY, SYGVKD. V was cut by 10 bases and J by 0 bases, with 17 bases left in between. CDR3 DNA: TGTGCCACCCGTCCCGGGAGAACTAGCACAGATACGCAGTATTTT. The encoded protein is CATRPGRTSTDTQYF.

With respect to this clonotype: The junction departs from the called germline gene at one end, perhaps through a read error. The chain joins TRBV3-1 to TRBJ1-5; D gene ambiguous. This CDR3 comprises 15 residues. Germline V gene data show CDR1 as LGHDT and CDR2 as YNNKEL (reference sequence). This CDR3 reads CACSQGPYRNQPQHF. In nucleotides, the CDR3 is TGTGCCTGCAGCCAAGGACCGTACCGTAATCAGCCCCAGCATTTT.

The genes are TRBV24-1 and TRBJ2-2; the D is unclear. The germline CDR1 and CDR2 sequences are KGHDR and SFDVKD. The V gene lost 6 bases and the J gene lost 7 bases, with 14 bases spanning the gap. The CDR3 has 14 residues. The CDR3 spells CATSREGDIGELFF. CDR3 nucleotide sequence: TGTGCCACCAGTAGAGAAGGCGACATCGGGGAGCTGTTTTTT.

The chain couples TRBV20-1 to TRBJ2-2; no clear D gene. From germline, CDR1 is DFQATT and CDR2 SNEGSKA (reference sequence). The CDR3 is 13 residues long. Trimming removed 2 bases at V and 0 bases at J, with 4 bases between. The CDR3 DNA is TGCAGTGCTAGACAGCCGAACACCGGGGAGCTGTTTTTT. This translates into CSARQPNTGELFF.